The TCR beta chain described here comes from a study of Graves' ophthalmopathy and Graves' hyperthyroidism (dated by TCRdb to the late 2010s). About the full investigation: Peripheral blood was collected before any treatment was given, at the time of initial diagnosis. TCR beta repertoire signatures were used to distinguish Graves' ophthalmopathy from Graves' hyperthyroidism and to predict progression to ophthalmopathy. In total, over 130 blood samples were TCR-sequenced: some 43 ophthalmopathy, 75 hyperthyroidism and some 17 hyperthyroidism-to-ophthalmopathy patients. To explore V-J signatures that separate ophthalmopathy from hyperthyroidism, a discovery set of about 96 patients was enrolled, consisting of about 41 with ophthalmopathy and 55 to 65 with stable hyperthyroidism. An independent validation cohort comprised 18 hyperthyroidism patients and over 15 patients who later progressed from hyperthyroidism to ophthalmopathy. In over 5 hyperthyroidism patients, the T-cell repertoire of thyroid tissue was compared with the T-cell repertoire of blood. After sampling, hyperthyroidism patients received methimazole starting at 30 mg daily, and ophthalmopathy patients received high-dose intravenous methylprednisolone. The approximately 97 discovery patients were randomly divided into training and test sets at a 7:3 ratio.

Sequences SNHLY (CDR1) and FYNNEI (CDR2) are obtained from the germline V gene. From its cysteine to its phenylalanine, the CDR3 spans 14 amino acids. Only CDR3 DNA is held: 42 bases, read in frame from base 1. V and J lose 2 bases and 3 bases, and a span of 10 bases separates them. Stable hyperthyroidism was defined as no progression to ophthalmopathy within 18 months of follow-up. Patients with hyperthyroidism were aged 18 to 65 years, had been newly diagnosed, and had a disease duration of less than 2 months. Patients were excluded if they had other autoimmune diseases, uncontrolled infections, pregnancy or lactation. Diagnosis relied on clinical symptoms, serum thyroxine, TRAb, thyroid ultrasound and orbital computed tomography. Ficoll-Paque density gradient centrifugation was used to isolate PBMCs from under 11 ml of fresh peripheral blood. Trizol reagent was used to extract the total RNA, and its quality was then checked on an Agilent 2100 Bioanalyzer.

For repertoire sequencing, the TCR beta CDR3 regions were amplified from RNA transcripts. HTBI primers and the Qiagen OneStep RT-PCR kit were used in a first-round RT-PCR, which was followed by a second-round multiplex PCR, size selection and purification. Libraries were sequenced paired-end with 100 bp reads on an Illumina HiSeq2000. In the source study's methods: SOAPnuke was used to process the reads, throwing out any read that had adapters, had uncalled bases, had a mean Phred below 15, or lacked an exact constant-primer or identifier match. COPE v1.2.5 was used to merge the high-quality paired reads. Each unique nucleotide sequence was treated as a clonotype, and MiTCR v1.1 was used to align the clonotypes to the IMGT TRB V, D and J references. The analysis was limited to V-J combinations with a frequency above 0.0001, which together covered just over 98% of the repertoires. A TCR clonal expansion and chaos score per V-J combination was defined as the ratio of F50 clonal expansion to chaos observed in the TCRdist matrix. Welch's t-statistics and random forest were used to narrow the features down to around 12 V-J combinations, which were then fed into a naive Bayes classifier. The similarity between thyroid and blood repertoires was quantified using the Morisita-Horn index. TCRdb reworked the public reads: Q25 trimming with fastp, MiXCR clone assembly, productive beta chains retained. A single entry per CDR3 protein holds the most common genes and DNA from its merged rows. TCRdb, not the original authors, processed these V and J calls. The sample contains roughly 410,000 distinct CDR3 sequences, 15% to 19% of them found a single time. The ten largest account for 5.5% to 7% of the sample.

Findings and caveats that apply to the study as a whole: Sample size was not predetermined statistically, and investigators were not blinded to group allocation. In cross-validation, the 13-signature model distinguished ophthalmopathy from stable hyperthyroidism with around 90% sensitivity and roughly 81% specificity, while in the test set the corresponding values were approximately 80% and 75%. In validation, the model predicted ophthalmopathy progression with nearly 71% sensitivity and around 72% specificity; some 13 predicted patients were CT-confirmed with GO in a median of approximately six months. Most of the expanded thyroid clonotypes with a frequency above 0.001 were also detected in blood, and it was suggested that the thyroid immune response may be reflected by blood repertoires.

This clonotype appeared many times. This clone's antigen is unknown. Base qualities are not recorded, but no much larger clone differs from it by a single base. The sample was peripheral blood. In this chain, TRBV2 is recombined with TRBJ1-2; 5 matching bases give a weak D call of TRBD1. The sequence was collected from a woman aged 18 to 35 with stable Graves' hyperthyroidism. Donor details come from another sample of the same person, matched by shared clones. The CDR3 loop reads CASSEWGRDYGYTF. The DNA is TGTGCCAGCAGTGAATGGGGCAGGGACTATGGCTACACCTTC.